One sample yielded the 21 T cell receptor beta chains listed below, sequenced in a study of CD8+ T cells in alopecia areata. Following RNA extraction, reverse transcription yielded cDNA that acted as the sequencing template. Sequencing was performed with immunoSEQ multiplex PCR; in TCRdb, only in-frame clones are kept and a portion is missing. This table holds about 88,000 clones, around 40% found once. Treatment: oral pan-JAK inhibitor, 5-10 mg twice daily. Sequences were derived from CD8+ T cells sorted from blood, sampled at week 24, from a patient treated with tofacitinib. These receptors came from a human donor with alopecia areata.

This clone has a handful of counts. The CDR3, as DNA: TGTGCCAGCAGCTCAATGAGTGAGCAGTTCTTC. As protein: CASSSMSEQFF. The chain carries TRBV7-4 and TRBJ2-1; no clear D. Germline assignment: CDR1 SGHVT and CDR2 SQSDAQ. Trimming removed 4 bases from V and 9 bases from J, with 7 bases in between. CDR3 length: 11 residues.

V gene TRBV14 combines with J gene TRBJ2-1, with TRBD2 as a possible D gene (5 bases). Germline V gives CDR1 SGHDN, CDR2 FVKESK. V was shortened by 0 bases and J by 10 bases, with 13 bases between the two germline ends. The CDR3 spans 14 residues. For the CDR3, the DNA is TGTGCCAGCAGCCAAGATCAGTTGCGGGCAGAGCAGTTCTTC. Amino acids: CASSQDQLRAEQFF.

In its sample, this clone was seen a few times. The V call is TRBV7-6, the J call TRBJ2-7; no firm D call. Germline assignment: CDR1 SGHVS and CDR2 FNYEAQ. The V gene lost 6 bases and the J gene lost 4 bases, with 16 bases spanning the gap. This CDR3 has 14 residues. Here the CDR3 DNA reads TGTGCCAGCAGTCAAGCCCCCTCAGATTACGAGCAGTACTTC. This translates into CASSQAPSDYEQYF.

CDR3 DNA sequence: TGCGCCAGCAGCTTTTACGGCTCCTACGAGCAGTACTTC. This translates into CASSFYGSYEQYF. This chain uses TRBV5-1 with TRBJ2-7; D uncertain. Germline V gene lookup returns CDR1 SGHRS and CDR2 YFSETQ. The CDR3 is 13 residues long. Trimming left V 2 bases short and J 0 bases short, with 6 bases between.

The chain has TRBV11-3 and TRBJ2-2; D unclear. V was clipped by 2 bases and J by 3 bases, with 16 bases between them. The germline CDR1 and CDR2 sequences are SGHNT and YENEEA. The CDR3 sequence is 17 residues long. The CDR3 loop reads CASSLRGLAVDTGELFF. DNA for the CDR3: TGTGCCAGCAGCTTAAGAGGCCTTGCGGTGGACACCGGGGAGCTGTTTTTT. The whole variable domain, remainder taken from reference TRBV11-3 and TRBJ2-2, is EAGVVQSPRYKIIEKKQPVAFWCNPISGHNTLYWYLQNLGQGPELLIRYENEEAVDDSQLPKDRFSAERLKGVDSTLKIQPAELGDSAVYLCASSLRGLAVDTGELFFGEGSRLTVL.

The chain joins TRBV5-1 to TRBJ2-7; possible D gene TRBD1, 6 bases. The CDR3 has 13 amino acids. Trimming left V 1 base short and J 7 bases short, with 12 bases between. Germline V CDR1 and CDR2: SGHRS, YFSETQ. This CDR3 is CASSLNRELEQYF. The CDR3 bases are TGCGCCAGCAGCTTGAACAGGGAGTTGGAGCAGTACTTC.

This clone was seen only once. This chain links TRBV18 with TRBJ2-6; D remains unclear. Germline CDR1 reads KGHSH; CDR2 reads LQKENI. The CDR3 totals 14 residues. Trimming took off 8 bases at V and 0 bases at J, with 8 bases between the two ends. In DNA form, the CDR3 reads TGTGCCAGCCCCACGGGCTCTGGGGCCAACGTCCTGACTTTC. Protein sequence: CASPTGSGANVLTF.

This clone was counted only a few times. The rearrangement links TRBV5-1 to TRBJ2-7, with unresolved D. V shed 5 bases and J shed 6 bases, with 9 bases lying between them. This CDR3 spans 11 amino acids. CDR1 is SGHRS and CDR2 is YFSETQ in the germline V gene. In DNA, the CDR3 is TGCGCCAGCAGTGGTCCCGGCGAGCAGTACTTC. Translated, it gives CASSGPGEQYF.

In this sample, this clone turned up a few times. The V gene is TRBV27, the J gene TRBJ1-2; D is ambiguous. This CDR3 is 15 amino acids long. CDR1 MNHEY and CDR2 SMNVEV come from the germline V gene (reference sequence). The ends were cut back, 5 bases at V and 3 bases at J, with 16 bases in the middle. The CDR3 DNA is TGTGCCAGCAGTCCAAACCCGACGGCGGACTATGGCTACACCTTC. This codes for CASSPNPTADYGYTF.

The chain has TRBV6-1 and TRBJ2-5; the match to TRBD1 covers 8 bases. Germline CDR1 is MNHNS and CDR2 is SASEGT. The CDR3 extends over 14 amino acids. V dropped 1 base and J dropped 4; count of bases not matched to a gene: 2. This chain's CDR3 is CASSEGDRRETQYF. CDR3 nucleotide sequence: TGTGCCAGCAGTGAAGGGGACAGGCGAGAGACCCAGTACTTC.

This chain links TRBV5-4 with TRBJ2-1; the D is unclear. Trimming took off 2 bases at V and 5 bases at J, with 2 bases between the two ends. Germline V gives CDR1 SGHNT, CDR2 YYREEE (reference sequence). This CDR3 contains 11 residues. This chain's CDR3 is CASSFNNEQFF. The CDR3 coding sequence is TGTGCCAGCAGCTTCAACAATGAGCAGTTCTTC.

The chain couples TRBV6-6 to TRBJ2-7, with D perhaps TRBD1 or TRBD2 (5 bases each). CDR1 and CDR2 from the germline V gene are MNHNY and SVGAGI (reference sequence). This CDR3 spans 13 amino acids. CDR3 in amino acids: CAAKGRGEYEQYF. CDR3 bases: TGTGCAGCAAAGGGACGGGGAGAATACGAGCAGTACTTC.

The V and J genes are TRBV6-1 and TRBJ2-7, with 10 bases matching TRBD1. Losses at the gene ends were 2 bases for V and 4 bases for J; bases not matched to a gene: 5. The germline V gene has CDR1 MNHNS and CDR2 SASEGT. The CDR3 has 15 residues. CDR3 in DNA: TGTGCCAGCAGTGAATTGTTGGGACAGGGGTACGAGCAGTACTTC. Translation gives CASSELLGQGYEQYF.

The chain couples TRBV27 to TRBJ2-4; TRBD1 might be the D (5 bases). Trimming left V 5 bases short and J 5 bases short, with 13 bases between. This CDR3 comprises 14 residues. Germline CDR1 is MNHEY and CDR2 is SMNVEV (reference sequence). The CDR3 here is CASSGAGAENIQYF. The CDR3 DNA is TGTGCCAGCAGTGGGGCTGGGGCTGAAAACATTCAGTACTTC.

The chain joins TRBV29-1 to TRBJ2-7; D remains unclear. The CDR3 consists of 14 residues. Germline V gene sequence: CDR1 SQVTM, CDR2 ANQGSEA. The germline V and J ends were trimmed by 7 bases and 1 base, with 17 bases remaining between them. CDR3 sequence: CSAMTFTSSYEQYF. CDR3 coding DNA: TGCAGCGCCATGACATTTACCTCATCCTACGAGCAGTACTTC.

V gene TRBV18 combines with J gene TRBJ2-1; D possibly corresponds to TRBD1 (5 bases). With 2 bases removed from V and 5 bases from J, the gap between germline ends came to 13 bases. CDR1 KGHSH and CDR2 LQKENI come from the germline V gene. This CDR3 has 15 amino acids. The CDR3 DNA reads as TGTGCCAGCTCACCAGCGGCTGGGGCAGACAATGAGCAGTTCTTC. It is translated as CASSPAAGADNEQFF.

This clone was counted a single time. The rearrangement uses TRBV2 and TRBJ1-3; tentative D call: TRBD1 (6 bases). Germline CDR1 reads SNHLY; CDR2 reads FYNNEI. Trimming removed 4 bases from V and 3 bases from J, with 16 bases in between. This CDR3 contains 16 residues. The CDR3 region has the DNA TGTGCCAGCAGTGCACCACCGGGGGGCGATGGAAACACCATATATTTT. Residues: CASSAPPGGDGNTIYF. The full variable domain, with the rest looked up from reference TRBV2 and TRBJ1-3, is EPEVTQTPSHQVTQMGQEVILRCVPISNHLYFYWYRQILGQKVEFLVSFYNNEISEKSEIFDDQFSVERPDGSNFTLKIRSTKLEDSAMYFCASSAPPGGDGNTIYFGEGSWLTVV.

The V and J genes are TRBV11-2 and TRBJ2-2, with D perhaps matching TRBD1 or TRBD2 (5 bases each). The V end was cut by 8 bases, the J end by 9 bases, with 10 bases between. Germline CDR1 reads SGHAT; CDR2 reads FQNNGV. This CDR3 comprises 11 residues. The CDR3 is CASGTQRELFF. CDR3 bases: TGTGCCAGCGGGACGCAGCGGGAGCTGTTTTTT.

J is TRBJ2-5 and V is TRBV10-3; D possibly matches TRBD1 or TRBD2 (5 bases each). V lost 3 bases and J 1 base, leaving 12 bases between the germline ends. The germline gives CDR1 ENHRY, CDR2 SYGVKD. There are 15 residues in the CDR3. In DNA, the CDR3 is TGTGCCATCAGTGACGGAGGACAAACCCAAGAGACCCAGTACTTC. Encoded protein: CAISDGGQTQETQYF.

This chain joins TRBV29-1 and TRBJ2-7; the D is unclear. The CDR3 totals 11 residues. CDR1 and CDR2 (germline): SQVTM, ANQGSEA. Trimming took 4 bases from V and 0 from J, leaving 4 bases between them. The CDR3 here is CSVVISYEQYF. For the CDR3, the DNA is TGCAGCGTTGTTATCTCCTACGAGCAGTACTTC.

This clone was seen a handful of times. V is TRBV25-1 and J is TRBJ2-1; D remains ambiguous. There are 13 residues in the CDR3. Looked up from germline, CDR1 is MGHDK and CDR2 is SYGVNS. V was shortened by 3 bases and J by 3 bases, with 6 bases between the two germline ends. CDR3 loop: CASSEGSYNEQFF. The DNA for the CDR3 is TGTGCCAGCAGTGAGGGCAGCTACAATGAGCAGTTCTTC.